Sequencing of this T cell receptor beta chain was carried out in a study of shared clonotypes between healthy human individuals. This CDR3 is 13 amino acids long. V lost 2 bases, J lost 4 bases, and 6 bases lay in between. Per germline, CDR1 MNHEY and CDR2 SMNVEV (reference sequence). Sequencing was performed with immunoSEQ multiplex PCR; in TCRdb, only in-frame clones are kept and a portion is missing. Among fewer than 3 million clones listed, 92% were seen once. CD4+ cells underwent separation, giving CD45RA+ naive and CD45RA-negative memory subsets. Study-level findings and limits: Investigators expected sequencing depth to affect clonotype sharing among donors. Depth was large, yet rarefaction showed that sorted-subset sequencing was incomplete.

Concerning this clone: Its target is unknown. The same CDR3 is also encoded by other DNA sequences in this sample.

This clonotype originated in a man aged 18 to 35 in good health. Some clones in this sample may be carry-over from other donors' samples. The specimen sequenced was naive CD4+ T cells from PBMCs. As for subset: CD45RA+ positively selected. This chain links TRBV27 with TRBJ2-1, with unresolved D. The DNA of the CDR3 is TGTGCCAGCAGTTTAAACAGATACAATGAGCAGTTCTTC. Its protein product is CASSLNRYNEQFF.